The TCR beta chain described here comes from a study of persistence of HIV-infected CD4 T cells (TCRdb year 2020). In the study overall: Participants had been on suppressive ART for a median of around eight years. Peripheral blood samples of up to roughly 180 mL were collected at multiple time points, except for two participants, who underwent leukapheresis at a single time point. The clonality of all cells in each sorted population was assessed by TCRbeta sequencing, whereas the clonality of infected cells was assessed by proviral sequencing. The TCR cluster analysis across participants included 8 participants for CMV and 6 or 7 participants for Gag. Anti-CD3/anti-CD28 stimulation activated a higher proportion of cells, with a lower memory fraction, than antigen stimulation. The study isolated CMV- and HIV-1 Gag-responding CD4+ T cells from ART-treated individuals to examine antigen-driven clonal expansion of HIV-1-infected cells. General findings and caveats noted by the study authors: Enrichment of degenerate expanded CDR3beta sequences was found in antigen-responding cells, suggesting convergent selection of CD4+ responses to CMV and Gag. Only a small number of individuals took part in the study, and only a limited range of antigens was tested. Within the same sorted populations, TCR oligoclonality correlated with proviral oligoclonality. Significantly lower TCRbeta richness was observed in CMV- and Gag-responding cells than in anti-CD3/anti-CD28-responding cells, and higher oligoclonality was observed in CMV-responding cells than in CD3/CD28-stimulated and Gag-responding cells. Bulk TCR analyses could not be limited to the rare CMV-responding cells that actually contained HIV-1 proviruses.

The immunoSEQ hsTCRB assay version 4, run in survey mode, was used to sequence TCRbeta repertoires from genomic DNA. For TCRbeta sequencing, genomic DNA was diluted to 10 ng/uL, and up to 1 ug was used per sample. As for the authors' bioinformatics: ImmunoSeq Analyzer 3.0 was used for analysis of TCRbeta data, and diversity was computed on productive nucleotide rearrangements. The improved Chao index was used to estimate lower-bound TCR diversity, and the Gini coefficient was used to estimate clonality using the Immunarch R package. Nucleotide rearrangements that differed but encoded the same CDR3beta amino acid sequence were counted as separate clonotypes. Differential abundance analysis found TCRbeta sequences that were significantly enriched in antigen-responding cells compared with anti-CD3/anti-CD28-activated cells. Using predicted peptide-MHC specificity as the basis, GLIPH2 grouped TCRs into clusters, both for each participant individually and for the merged data sets that combined participants. In its TCRdb copy, this immuneACCESS table keeps in-frame sequences only and misses some clones. Where compared with another copy, unresolved V genes explain less than half of these, and the others have no known cause. The V and J calls and the clone size are those of that table, but D and trimming were determined from the DNA. This sample has approximately 46,000 clones in its table, and about 87% of those were observed once. The ten largest clones capture about 3.1% of the sample.

The sample's treatment or condition label, decoded: suppressive antiretroviral therapy. As a nonspecific positive control representing the CD4+ T cell repertoire, the cells were stimulated with anti-CD3/anti-CD28 magnetic beads. Sorting of responding CD4+ T cells was based on upregulation of both CD40 ligand and CD69. Participants were HIV-1-infected adults who started suppressive ART during chronic infection. For at least 4 years, participants had undetectable plasma HIV-1 RNA, below 50 copies/mL. To be included, a participant needed positive CMV serology and a CD4+ T cell count above 400 cells/uL. Before stimulation, PBMCs were isolated using density centrifugation and then depleted of CD8+ T cells. For 15 to 20 hours, the CD8-depleted PBMCs were stimulated with anti-CD28/CD49d costimulation, a CD40-blocking antibody, and enfuvirtide to prevent new infections. Cells were sorted on a Beckman Coulter MoFlo Legacy or XDP sorter, with propidium iodide excluding dead cells. For samples with more than one million cells, genomic DNA was extracted with the QIAamp DNA Mini Kit, and for all other samples the Quick-DNA Microprep Kit was used.

The CDR3 runs 15 residues from the cysteine to the phenylalanine. Only the CDR3 region is kept as DNA, spanning 45 bases read in frame from base 1. The germline V gene (reference sequence) sets CDR1 to LNHNV and CDR2 to YYDKDF. V loses 0 bases of germline sequence and J loses 10 bases, and the interval between the two ends is 18 bases. This clone turned up a few times. Its antigen specificity is not known. No much larger clone is present one base from it, and per-base qualities are unavailable. Material: CD4+ T cells sorted from PBMCs after 18-hour stimulation, obtained from a patient who received antiretroviral therapy. Interpreted using the paper, the cell subset or site label stands for: CD40L+CD69+ CD4 T cells responding to anti-CD3/anti-CD28 beads, representing the overall repertoire. The V and J genes are TRBV15 and TRBJ1-1; 5 matching bases give a weak D call of TRBD1. The receptor's source is an adult woman with HIV who was CMV-seropositive. CDR3 protein: CATSRELRTWDGAFF. The bases are TGTGCCACCAGCAGAGAACTAAGAACATGGGACGGAGCTTTCTTT.